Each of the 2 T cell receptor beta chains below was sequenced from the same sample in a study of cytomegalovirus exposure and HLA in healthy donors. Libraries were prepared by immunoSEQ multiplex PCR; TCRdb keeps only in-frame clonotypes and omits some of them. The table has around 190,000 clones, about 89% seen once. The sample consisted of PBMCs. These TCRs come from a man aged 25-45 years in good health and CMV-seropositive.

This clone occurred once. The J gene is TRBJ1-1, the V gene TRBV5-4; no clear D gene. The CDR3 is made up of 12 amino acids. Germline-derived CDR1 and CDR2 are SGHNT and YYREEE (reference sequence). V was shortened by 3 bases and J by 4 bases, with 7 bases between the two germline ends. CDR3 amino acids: CASSSGVTEAFF. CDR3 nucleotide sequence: TGTGCCAGCAGCTCGGGCGTCACTGAAGCTTTCTTT.

DNA for the CDR3: TGTGCCAGCAGCTCCTCGGGGATACTGCGCTCCTATAATTCACCCCTCCACTTT. Protein: CASSSSGILRSYNSPLHF. This rearrangement joins TRBV5-6 to TRBJ1-6; D gene unclear. The CDR3 runs 18 residues. Germline V gene data show CDR1 as SGHDT and CDR2 as YYEEEE. Trimming removed 3 bases at V and 0 bases at J, with 16 bases between.